The rows below give T cell receptor beta chains drawn from one sample of a study of blood T cells in healthy people across ages. Each CDR3 protein gets one entry after TCRdb re-called the 5' RACE reads with MiXCR. The sample yields 1,500,000 or so distinct CDR3 sequences, 42% seen once. The sequencing sample was made of blood. The receptors derive from a woman aged 18-29 years in good health. Both conserved end residues are part of each CDR3. Each record gives: J gene, D gene, clone size, V gene, CDR3 DNA, CDR3 protein. The D gene is left open where the match is weak. For some rows the clone size is stated as once, few or many, or as a class when expanded; others skip it.

TRBJ1-6 | NA | few | TRBV5-1 | TGCGCCAGCAGGACGGGGGAGAGCTCCTATAATTCACCCCTCCACTTT | CASRTGESSYNSPLHF
TRBJ1-5 | TRBD1 | NA | TRBV7-2 | TGTGCCAGCAGCCCGTCGGGGACAGCAAATCAGCCCCAGCATTTT | CASSPSGTANQPQHF
TRBJ2-1 | TRBD2 | NA | TRBV15 | TGTGCCACCAGCGTATTAGCTAGCGGGAGGGTGAATGAGCAGTTCTTC | CATSVLASGRVNEQFF
TRBJ1-5 | NA | NA | TRBV5-1 | TGCGCCAGCAGCTTGTGGCCGACGGACAATCAGCCCCAGCATTTT | CASSLWPTDNQPQHF
TRBJ2-3 | TRBD2 | few | TRBV4-3 | TGCGCCAGCAGCCAAACACTAGCGGGAGTTTTGGATACGCAGTATTTT | CASSQTLAGVLDTQYF
TRBJ2-5 | NA | few | TRBV9 | TGTGCCAGCAGCGTAGGGCTATCCTCGGCCCAGTACTTC | CASSVGLSSAQYF
TRBJ2-1 | TRBD1 | few | TRBV28 | TGTGCCAGCAGTTCTAAGGGACAGGGCTACAATGAGCAGTTCTTC | CASSSKGQGYNEQFF
TRBJ2-3 | TRBD2 | NA | TRBV6-2/TRBV6-3 | TGTGCCAGCAGTTATCCCGGACTAGCGACAGATACGCAGTATTTT | CASSYPGLATDTQYF
TRBJ1-1 | TRBD1 | NA | TRBV7-9 | TGTGCCAGCAGCTTCGGACAGGGACAGAACACTGAAGCTTTCTTT | CASSFGQGQNTEAFF
TRBJ2-3 | TRBD1 | NA | TRBV27 | TGTGCCAGCAGTATCTGGACAGGGGGCATGGCAGATACGCAGTATTTT | CASSIWTGGMADTQYF
TRBJ2-1 | TRBD2 | few | TRBV20-1 | TGCAGTGCTCCCTTCGGTAGTCTAGCGGGAAATTATGAGCAGTTCTTC | CSAPFGSLAGNYEQFF
TRBJ1-1 | TRBD1 | few | TRBV10-3 | TGTGCCATCAGTCCTGACAGGGCCCCTGAAGCTTTCTTT | CAISPDRAPEAFF
TRBJ2-3 | NA | few | TRBV4-1 | TGCGCCAGCAGCCAAGAAGGCAGGGAGGCAGATACGCAGTATTTT | CASSQEGREADTQYF
TRBJ2-1 | TRBD2 | few | TRBV5-6 | TGTGCCAGCAGCTTGAGTGCACTAGCGTCCTCCTACAATGAGCAGTTCTTC | CASSLSALASSYNEQFF
TRBJ1-1 | NA | NA | TRBV5-8 | TGTGCCAGCAGCTCGCAGGGGTGGTACGGGAACACTGAAGCTTTCTTT | CASSSQGWYGNTEAFF
TRBJ1-5 | NA | NA | TRBV30 | TGTGCCTGGAGTGTTGGGGCATTGAGGGGACAGCCCCAGCATTTT | CAWSVGALRGQPQHF
TRBJ1-4 | NA | few | TRBV5-1 | TGCGCCAGCAGGGACACAACAACTAATGAAAAACTGTTTTTT | CASRDTTTNEKLFF
TRBJ2-3 | TRBD1 | few | TRBV12-3/TRBV12-4 | TGTGCCAGCAGTCAAACAGGGGGCGCTGCGCAGTATTTT | CASSQTGGAAQYF
TRBJ1-4 | NA | NA | TRBV29-1 | TGCAGCGTTGAAGATTCCACCGAAAAAGGGGAAAAACTGTTTTTT | CSVEDSTEKGEKLFF
TRBJ1-1 | NA | NA | TRBV5-1 | TGCGCCAGCAGCACACAGGGTGGGGCGAACACTGAAGCTTTCTTT | CASSTQGGANTEAFF
TRBJ2-5 | NA | many | TRBV12-3/TRBV12-4 | TGTGCCAGCAGTTTTCGGGGGCGGGAGACCCAGTACTTC | CASSFRGRETQYF
TRBJ2-1 | NA | few | TRBV5-5 | TGTGCCAGCAGCCTGGGACACCGCTCCTACAATGAGCAGTTCTTC | CASSLGHRSYNEQFF
TRBJ2-3 | NA | NA | TRBV4-3 | TGCGCCAGCAGCCACGAGGGGGGACCTGCAGATACGCAGTATTTT | CASSHEGGPADTQYF
TRBJ1-5 | NA | NA | TRBV7-7 | TGTGCTAGCAGCTTTGCTCAGGGAAATAGCAATCAGCCCCAGCATTTT | CASSFAQGNSNQPQHF
TRBJ2-2 | NA | NA | TRBV20-1 | TGCAGTGCCCCAGCGCGGGCTCGCTCGAACACCGGGGAGCTGTTTTTT | CSAPARARSNTGELFF